This TCR beta chain derives from a study of tumor-infiltrating lymphocytes in primary liver carcinoma. Across the whole study: The five patients, who were men and women, ranged in age from 30 to 69 years. Overall study results and limits: Tumor region pairs outstripped tumor-adjacent and tumor-blood pairs in overlap. Representation across all five tumor regions was limited to only about 8-24% of top clones.

This clonotype was found a few times. What it recognizes is unknown. This may be a read error: a much more frequent sequence differs by one nucleotide. From around 530 ng of total RNA, TCR beta-specific cDNA was reverse-transcribed using a constant-region primer. Library construction for TCR beta comprised three nested multiplex PCR rounds performed with slightly modified ARM-PCR. Use of TRBV1-TRBV30 forward primers with a C-beta reverse primer characterized the first two PCR rounds, which lasted about 9 cycles each. TCRdb fed the multiplex PCR reads into MiXCR, producing one record per CDR3 protein. Of some 38,000 distinct CDR3 sequences in the sample, roughly 69% were seen once. Co-extraction of RNA and DNA was performed on about 18-30 mg of unsorted bulk tissue. Over 80% viable tumor cells were present in every tumor sample. V shed 3 bases and J shed 6 bases, with 17 bases lying between them. The length of the CDR3 is 14 residues. Per the germline V gene, CDR1 is DFQATT and CDR2 is SNEGSKA (reference sequence).

This chain uses TRBV20-1 with TRBJ1-1, with TRBD1 as a possible D gene (5 bases). The origin of this receptor is a man aged 40-50 years with primary liver carcinoma and hepatitis B virus infection. Sequencing was performed on liver tumor tissue from sampling region 4. As to subset: tumor region T4, right-lateral pole. CDR3 coding DNA: TGCAGTGCTAGGCCCCGGGGGGTTCTCTCTGAAGCTTTCTTT. Its translation is CSARPRGVLSEAFF.